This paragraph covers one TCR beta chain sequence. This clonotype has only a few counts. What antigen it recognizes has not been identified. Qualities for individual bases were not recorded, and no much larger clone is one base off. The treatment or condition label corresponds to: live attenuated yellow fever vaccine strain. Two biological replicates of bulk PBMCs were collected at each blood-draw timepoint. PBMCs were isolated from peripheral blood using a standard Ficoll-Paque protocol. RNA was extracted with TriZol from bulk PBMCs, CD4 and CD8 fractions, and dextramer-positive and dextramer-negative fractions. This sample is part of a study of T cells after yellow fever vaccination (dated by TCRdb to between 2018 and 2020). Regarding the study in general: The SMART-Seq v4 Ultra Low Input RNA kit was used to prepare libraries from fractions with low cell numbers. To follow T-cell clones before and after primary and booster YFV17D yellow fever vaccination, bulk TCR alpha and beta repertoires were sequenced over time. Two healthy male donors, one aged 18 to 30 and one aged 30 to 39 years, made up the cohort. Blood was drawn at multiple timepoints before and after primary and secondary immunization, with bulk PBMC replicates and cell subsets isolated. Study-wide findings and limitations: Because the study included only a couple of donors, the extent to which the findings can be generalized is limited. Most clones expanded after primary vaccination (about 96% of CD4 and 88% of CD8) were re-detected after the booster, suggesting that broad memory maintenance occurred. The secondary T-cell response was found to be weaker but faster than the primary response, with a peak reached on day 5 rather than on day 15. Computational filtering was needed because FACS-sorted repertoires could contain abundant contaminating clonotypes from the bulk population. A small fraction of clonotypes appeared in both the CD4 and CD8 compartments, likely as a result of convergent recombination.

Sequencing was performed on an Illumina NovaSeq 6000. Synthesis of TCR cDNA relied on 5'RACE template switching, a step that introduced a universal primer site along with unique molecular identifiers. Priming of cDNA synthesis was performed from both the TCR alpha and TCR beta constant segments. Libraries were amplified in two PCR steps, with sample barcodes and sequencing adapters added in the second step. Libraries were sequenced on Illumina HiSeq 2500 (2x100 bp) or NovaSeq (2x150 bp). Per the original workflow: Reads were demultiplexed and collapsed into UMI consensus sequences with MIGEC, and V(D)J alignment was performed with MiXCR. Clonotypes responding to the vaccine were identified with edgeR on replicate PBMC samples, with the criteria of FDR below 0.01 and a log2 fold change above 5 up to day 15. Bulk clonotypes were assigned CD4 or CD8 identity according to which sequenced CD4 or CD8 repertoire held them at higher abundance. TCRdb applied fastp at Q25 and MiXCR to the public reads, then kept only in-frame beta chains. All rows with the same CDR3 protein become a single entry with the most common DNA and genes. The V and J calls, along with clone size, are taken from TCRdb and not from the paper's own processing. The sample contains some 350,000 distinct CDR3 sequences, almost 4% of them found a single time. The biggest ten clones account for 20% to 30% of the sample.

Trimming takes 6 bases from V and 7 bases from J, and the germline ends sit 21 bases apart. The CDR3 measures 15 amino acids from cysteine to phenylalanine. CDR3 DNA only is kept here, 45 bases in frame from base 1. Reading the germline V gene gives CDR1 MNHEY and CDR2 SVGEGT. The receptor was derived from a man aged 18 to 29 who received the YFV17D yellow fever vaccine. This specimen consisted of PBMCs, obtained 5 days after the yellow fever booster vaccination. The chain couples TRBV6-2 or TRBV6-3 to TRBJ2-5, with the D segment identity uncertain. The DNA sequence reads TGTGCCAGCAGCCGAAACATCCCTAAATTGGCGACCCAGTACTTC. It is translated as CASSRNIPKLATQYF.